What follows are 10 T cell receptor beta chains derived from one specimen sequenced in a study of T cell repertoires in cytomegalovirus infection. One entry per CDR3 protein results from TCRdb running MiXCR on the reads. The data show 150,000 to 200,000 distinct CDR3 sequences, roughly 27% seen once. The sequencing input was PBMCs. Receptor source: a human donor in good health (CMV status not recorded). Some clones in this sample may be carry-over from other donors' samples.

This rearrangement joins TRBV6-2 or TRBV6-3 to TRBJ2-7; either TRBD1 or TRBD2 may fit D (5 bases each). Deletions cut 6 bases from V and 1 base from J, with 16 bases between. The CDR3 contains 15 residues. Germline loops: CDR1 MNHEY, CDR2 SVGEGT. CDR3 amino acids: CASSSPGTDSYEQYF. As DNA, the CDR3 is TGTGCCAGCAGCAGCCCCGGGACGGATTCCTACGAGCAGTACTTC.

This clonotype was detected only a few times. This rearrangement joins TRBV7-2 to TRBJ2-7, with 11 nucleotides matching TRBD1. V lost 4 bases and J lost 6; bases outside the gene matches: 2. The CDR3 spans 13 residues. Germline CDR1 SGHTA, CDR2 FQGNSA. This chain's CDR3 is CASSSDRGREQYF. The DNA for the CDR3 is TGTGCCAGCAGCTCGGACAGGGGGCGCGAGCAGTACTTC.

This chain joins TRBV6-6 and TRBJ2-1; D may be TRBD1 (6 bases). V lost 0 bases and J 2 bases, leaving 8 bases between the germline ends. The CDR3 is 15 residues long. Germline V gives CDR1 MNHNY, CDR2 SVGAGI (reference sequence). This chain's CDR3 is CASSYSQGTYNEQFF. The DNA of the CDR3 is TGTGCCAGCAGTTACTCGCAGGGGACCTACAATGAGCAGTTCTTC.

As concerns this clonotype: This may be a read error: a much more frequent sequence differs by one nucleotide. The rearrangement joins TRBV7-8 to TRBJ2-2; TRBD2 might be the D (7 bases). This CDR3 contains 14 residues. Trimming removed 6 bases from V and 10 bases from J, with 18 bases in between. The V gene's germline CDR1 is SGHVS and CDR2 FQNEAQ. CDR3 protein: CASSPGGPGAELFF. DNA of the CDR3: TGTGCCAGCAGTCCCGGGGGGCCGGGCGCGGAGCTGTTTTTT. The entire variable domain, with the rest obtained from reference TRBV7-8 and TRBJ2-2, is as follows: GAGVSQSPRYKVAKRGQDVALRCDPISGHVSLFWYQQALGQGPEFLTYFQNEAQLDKSGLPSDRFFAERPEGSVSTLKIQRTQQEDSAVYLCASSPGGPGAELFFGEGSRLTVL.

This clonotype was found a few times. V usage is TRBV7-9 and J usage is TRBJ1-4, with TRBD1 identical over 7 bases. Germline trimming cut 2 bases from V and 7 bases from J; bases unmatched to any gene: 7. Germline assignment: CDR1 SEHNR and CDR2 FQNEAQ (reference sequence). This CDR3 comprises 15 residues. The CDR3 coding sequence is TGTGCCAGCAGCTTAAGCGACAGGGTGGCTGAAAAACTGTTTTTT. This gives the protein CASSLSDRVAEKLFF.

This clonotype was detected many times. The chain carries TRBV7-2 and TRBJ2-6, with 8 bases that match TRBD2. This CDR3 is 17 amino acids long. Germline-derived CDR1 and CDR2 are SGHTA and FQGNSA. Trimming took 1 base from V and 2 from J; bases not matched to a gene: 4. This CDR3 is CASSLDGGGAGANVLTF. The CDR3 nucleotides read TGTGCCAGCAGCTTAGACGGGGGGGGCGCTGGGGCCAACGTCCTGACTTTC.

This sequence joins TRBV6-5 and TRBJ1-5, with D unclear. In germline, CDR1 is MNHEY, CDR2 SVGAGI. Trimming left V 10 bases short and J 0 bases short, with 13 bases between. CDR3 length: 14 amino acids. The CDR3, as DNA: TGTGCCACCCGGGCGGGTTATAGCAATCAGCCCCAGCATTTT. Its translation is CATRAGYSNQPQHF.

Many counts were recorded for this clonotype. As DNA, the CDR3 is TGTGCCAGCAGCTACACTAGCGGGGGGGCCTACAATGAGCAGTTCTTC. Protein product: CASSYTSGGAYNEQFF. The V and J genes are TRBV7-2 and TRBJ2-1; 13 bases align to TRBD2. CDR3 length: 16 amino acids. CDR1 SGHTA and CDR2 FQGNSA come from the germline V gene. V trimming: 4 bases; J trimming: 2 bases; junction bases outside the gene matches: 2.

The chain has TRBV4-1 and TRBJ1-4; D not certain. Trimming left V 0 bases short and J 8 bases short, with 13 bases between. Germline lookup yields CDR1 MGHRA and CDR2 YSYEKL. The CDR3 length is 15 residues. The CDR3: CASSQDGKVREKLFF. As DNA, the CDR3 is TGCGCCAGCAGCCAAGATGGAAAGGTGCGGGAAAAACTGTTTTTT.

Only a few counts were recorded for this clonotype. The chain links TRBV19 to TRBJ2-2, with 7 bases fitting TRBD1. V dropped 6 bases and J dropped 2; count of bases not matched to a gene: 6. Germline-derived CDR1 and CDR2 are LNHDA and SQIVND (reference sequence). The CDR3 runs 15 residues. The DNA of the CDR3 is TGTGCCAGTAGGCGACAGGGAACTAACACCGGGGAGCTGTTTTTT. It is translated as CASRRQGTNTGELFF.